This passage covers 15 T cell receptor beta chains from one sample sequenced in a study of T cell responses to AZD1222 COVID-19 vaccine. Using immunoSEQ multiplex PCR, the repertoire was profiled, and TCRdb retains in-frame clones only, with some absent. The table includes more than 75,000 clones, about 90% detected once. Source: peripheral blood, taken on day 0 of AZD1222 vaccination. The source is an adult in good health.

The V and J genes are TRBV19 and TRBJ1-2, with D hard to call. The length of the CDR3 is 13 residues. The V end lost 3 bases, the J end lost 0 bases, and 5 bases lay between the germline ends. Germline V gives CDR1 LNHDA, CDR2 SQIVND (reference sequence). CDR3 nucleotide sequence: TGTGCCAGTAGTATGCCAGCTAACTATGGCTACACCTTC. It is translated as CASSMPANYGYTF. Combining the CDR3 with reference TRBV19 and TRBJ1-2 gives the whole variable domain DGGITQSPKYLFRKEGQNVTLSCEQNLNHDAMYWYRQDPGQGLRLIYYSQIVNDFQKGDIAEGYSVSREKKESFPLTVTSAQKNPTAFYLCASSMPANYGYTFGSGTRLTVV.

This CDR3 is CASSPLASGRYTGELFF. In DNA form, the CDR3 reads TGCGCCAGCAGCCCCCTAGCTAGCGGCCGATACACCGGGGAGCTGTTTTTT. The J gene is TRBJ2-2, the V gene TRBV5-1, with 7 bases identical to TRBD2. The V and J ends lost 4 bases and 3 bases, in that order; junction bases with no gene match: 12. The CDR3 consists of 17 residues. Germline-derived CDR1 and CDR2 are SGHRS and YFSETQ.

This clone was counted between two and nine times. The chain is built from TRBV9 and TRBJ1-1; D is ambiguous. Germline loops: CDR1 SGDLS, CDR2 YYNGEE. Deletions cut 3 bases from V and 2 bases from J, with 5 bases between. This CDR3 has 12 amino acids. The chain's CDR3 is CASSEVNTEAFF. As DNA, the CDR3 is TGTGCCAGCAGCGAAGTTAACACTGAAGCTTTCTTT.

The chain recombines TRBV4-1 with TRBJ2-2; D gene uncertain. The CDR3 spans 12 residues. The V gene's germline CDR1 is MGHRA and CDR2 YSYEKL. Trimming stripped 2 bases from V and 7 bases from J, with 5 bases between. The CDR3 loop reads CASSQPVGELFF. DNA of the CDR3: TGCGCCAGCAGCCAACCGGTCGGGGAGCTGTTTTTT.

The chain uses TRBV27 and TRBJ1-5; the match to TRBD1 covers 9 bases. The CDR3 is 15 amino acids. Germline V lookup: CDR1 MNHEY, CDR2 SMNVEV (reference sequence). J gave up 4 bases and V 6 bases, and 7 bases lay outside the gene matches. Here the CDR3 DNA reads TGTGCCAGCAGCTTAGGGACAGGGCGTAATCAGCCCCAGCATTTT. Protein: CASSLGTGRNQPQHF.

This chain connects TRBV27 to TRBJ2-1; 10 bases match TRBD1. V lost 6 bases and J lost 9; bases outside the gene matches: 11. In germline, CDR1 is MNHEY, CDR2 SMNVEV (reference sequence). CDR3 length equals 15 residues. The DNA of the CDR3 is TGTGCCAGCAGCTATAAGACAGGGGGCTGGGGTGAGCAGTTCTTC. Translation gives CASSYKTGGWGEQFF.

The chain links TRBV9 to TRBJ1-6, with D unresolved. CDR3 length: 17 amino acids. The germline V gene has CDR1 SGDLS and CDR2 YYNGEE. The V end lost 0 bases, the J end lost 0 bases, and 10 bases lay between the germline ends. CDR3 sequence reads: CASSVEPWSSYNSPLHF. The CDR3 DNA is TGTGCCAGCAGCGTAGAACCCTGGAGCTCCTATAATTCACCCCTCCACTTT. The whole variable domain, remainder taken from reference TRBV9 and TRBJ1-6, is DSGVTQTPKHLITATGQRVTLRCSPRSGDLSVYWYQQSLDQGLQFLIQYYNGEERAKGNILERFSAQQFPDLHSELNLSSLELGDSALYFCASSVEPWSSYNSPLHFGNGTRLTVT.

This chain joins TRBV6-1 and TRBJ1-5; a possible D gene is TRBD1 (5 bases). Trimming pared 0 bases from V and 0 bases from J, leaving 9 bases between. Germline CDR1 reads MNHNS; CDR2 reads SASEGT. This CDR3 region has 16 residues. As DNA, the CDR3 is TGTGCCAGCAGTGAAGCCTCGACAGCTAGCAATCAGCCCCAGCATTTT. Encoded protein: CASSEASTASNQPQHF.

CDR3 nucleotides: TGCGCCAGCAGCTTGGGGGACAGGCGTCTTTTCTTT. This sequence encodes CASSLGDRRLFF. The V call is TRBV5-1, the J call TRBJ1-1; 8 positions agree with TRBD1. V trimming: 0 bases; J trimming: 13 bases; junction bases outside the gene matches: 5. CDR1 SGHRS and CDR2 YFSETQ come from the germline V gene. The CDR3 is 12 amino acids.

The chain couples TRBV4-2 to TRBJ1-3; 10 bases fit TRBD1. Germline CDR1 reads LGHNA; CDR2 reads YNFKEQ. V was clipped by 5 bases and J by 4 bases; unmatched bases: 8. CDR3 length: 16 residues. The CDR3 nucleotides are TGTGCCAGCAGCGCAACATTGGGACAGGGGGGAAACACCATATATTTT. Translated, it gives CASSATLGQGGNTIYF.

The chain combines TRBV12-3 or TRBV12-4 with TRBJ2-1, with TRBD2 as a possible D gene (5 bases). V lost 2 bases, J lost 10 bases, and 9 bases lay in between. This CDR3 region has 12 residues. CDR3: CASSLRREEQFF. The CDR3 nucleotides read TGTGCCAGCAGTTTACGTCGGGAAGAGCAGTTCTTC.

This rearrangement joins TRBV4-1 to TRBJ1-2, with 10 bases identical to TRBD1. The CDR3 length is 16 residues. With V trimmed by 4 bases and J by 6 bases, 11 bases remained unmatched. Germline CDR1 is MGHRA and CDR2 is YSYEKL. The CDR3, as DNA: TGCGCCAGCAGCCCCAAAGAAGGGGGACAGGGGCATGGCTACACCTTC. Protein sequence: CASSPKEGGQGHGYTF.

The chain employs TRBV10-3 and TRBJ1-1; possible D gene TRBD1, 6 bases. Trimming stripped 7 bases from V and 5 bases from J, with 11 bases between. Looked up from germline, CDR1 is ENHRY and CDR2 is SYGVKD. This CDR3 is 12 amino acids long. The chain's CDR3 is CAIKEDRTEAFF. The CDR3 DNA reads TGTGCCATCAAGGAGGACAGAACTGAAGCTTTCTTT.

This sequence joins TRBV12-2 and TRBJ2-5; the DNA was not used to check the table's D call, TRBD1. TRBV12-2 is an annotated pseudogene. This CDR3 is built from 13 residues. CDR3 amino acids: CASRYGQYETQYF. In nucleotides, the CDR3 is TGTGCAAGTCGCTACGGACAGTACGAGACCCAGTACTTC.

The J gene is TRBJ2-2, the V gene TRBV3-1 (or the pseudogene TRBV3-2), with 7 bases fitting TRBD2. CDR3 length: 14 amino acids. V dropped 4 bases and J dropped 10; count of bases not matched to a gene: 9. From germline, CDR1 is LGHDT and CDR2 YNNKEL (reference sequence). The DNA for the CDR3 is TGTGCCAGCAGCCCCCGGGGGGTGACGGAGGAGCTGTTTTTT. This sequence encodes CASSPRGVTEELFF.